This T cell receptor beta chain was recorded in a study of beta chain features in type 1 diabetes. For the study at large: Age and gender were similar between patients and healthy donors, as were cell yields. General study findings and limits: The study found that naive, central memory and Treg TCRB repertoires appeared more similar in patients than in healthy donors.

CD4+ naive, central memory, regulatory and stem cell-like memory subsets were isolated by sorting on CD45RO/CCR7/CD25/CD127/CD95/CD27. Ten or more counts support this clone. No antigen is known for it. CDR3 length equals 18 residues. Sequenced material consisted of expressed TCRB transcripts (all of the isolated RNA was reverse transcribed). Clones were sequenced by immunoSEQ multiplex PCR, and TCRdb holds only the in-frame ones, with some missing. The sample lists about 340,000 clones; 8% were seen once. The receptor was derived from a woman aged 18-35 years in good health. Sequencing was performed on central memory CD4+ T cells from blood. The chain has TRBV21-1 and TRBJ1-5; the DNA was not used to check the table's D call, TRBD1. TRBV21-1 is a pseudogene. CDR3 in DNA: TGTGCCAGCAGCAAAAGTGCCCCCGGTGGGACAGGTAATCAGCCCCAGCATTTT. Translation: CASSKSAPGGTGNQPQHF.